The clone carrying this TCR beta chain was counted a few times. The CDR3 extends over 18 amino acids. The germline V gene encodes CDR1 LGHNA and CDR2 YNFKEQ. Trimming at V came to 1 base and at J to 1 base, leaving 10 bases not matched to a gene. This sample was included in a study of blood T cell repertoires in COVID-19. As for the study in general: The analysed material was cDNA or gDNA that came from T cells, B-cell-depleted T cells, or PBMCs.

In the source study's methods: Amplification of reference gene primers was used by the study to estimate nucleated cell counts. TCRdb keeps only in-frame clones here, not all; method: immunoSEQ multiplex PCR. That table is the source of V, J and clone size, and D and trimming were worked out from the DNA. This sample yields nearly 30,000 clones, of which 60% to 80% are seen a single time; about 49% belongs to the top ten. This receptor was identified in a woman in her 70s with acute or convalescent COVID-19. This rearrangement joins TRBV4-2 to TRBJ2-3; TRBD2 aligns across 8 bases. The sequencing input was peripheral blood. The CDR3 is CASSQGLKRGSRTDTQYF. The CDR3 DNA sequence: TGTGCCAGCAGCCAAGGTCTGAAGCGGGGGTCCCGCACAGATACGCAGTATTTT.